The entry that follows covers one T cell receptor beta chain sequence. Adults between roughly 18 and 89 years of age took part from 20 to 25 US areas. In germline, CDR1 is GTSNPN, CDR2 SVGIG (reference sequence). The CDR3 is 13 amino acids. The V gene end was trimmed by 3 bases and the J gene end by 4 bases; junction bases not matched to a gene: 1. The data belong to a study of blood T cell repertoires in COVID-19. How the authors handled the data: Estimation of nucleated cell counts relied on the amplification of reference gene primers. Produced via immunoSEQ multiplex PCR; TCRdb's table is partial and in-frame only. Clone size and V and J calls were adopted from that table, with D and trimming inferred from the DNA. Found here are some 190,000 clones, 65% to 85% of them singletons; the top ten hold roughly 4.3%.

V and J are TRBV30 and TRBJ2-2; 8 bases agree with TRBD1. Sequenced sample: PBMCs or T cells enriched from blood (not recorded which). The source is a man aged 25 to 40 with acute COVID-19. CDR3 residues: CAWSGQGTGELFF. The CDR3, as DNA: TGTGCCTGGAGCGGACAGGGCACCGGGGAGCTGTTTTTT.